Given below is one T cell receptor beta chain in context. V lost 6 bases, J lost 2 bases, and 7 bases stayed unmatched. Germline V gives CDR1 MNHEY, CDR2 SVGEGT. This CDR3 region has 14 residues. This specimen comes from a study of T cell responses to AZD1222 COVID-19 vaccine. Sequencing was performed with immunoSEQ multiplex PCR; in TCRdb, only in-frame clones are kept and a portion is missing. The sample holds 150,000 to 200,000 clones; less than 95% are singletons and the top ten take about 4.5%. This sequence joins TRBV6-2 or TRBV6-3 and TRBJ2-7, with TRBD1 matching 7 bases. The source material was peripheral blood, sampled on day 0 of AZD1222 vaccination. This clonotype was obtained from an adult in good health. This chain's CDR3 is CASSSSGTAYEQYF. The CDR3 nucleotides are TGTGCCAGCAGCTCATCCGGGACAGCCTACGAGCAGTACTTC.